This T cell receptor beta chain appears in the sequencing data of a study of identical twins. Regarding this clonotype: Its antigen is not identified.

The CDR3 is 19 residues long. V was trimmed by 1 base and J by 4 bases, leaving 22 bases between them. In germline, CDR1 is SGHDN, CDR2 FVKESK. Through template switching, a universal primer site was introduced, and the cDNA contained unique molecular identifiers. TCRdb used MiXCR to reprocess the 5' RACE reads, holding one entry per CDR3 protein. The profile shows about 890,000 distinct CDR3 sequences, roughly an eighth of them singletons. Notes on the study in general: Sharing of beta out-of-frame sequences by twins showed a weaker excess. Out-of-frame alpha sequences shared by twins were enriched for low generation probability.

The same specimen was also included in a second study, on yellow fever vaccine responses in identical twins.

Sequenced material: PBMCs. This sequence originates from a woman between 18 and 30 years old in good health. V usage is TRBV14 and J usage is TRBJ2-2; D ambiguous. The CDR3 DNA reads TGTGCCAGCAGCCAAGGGACCTTCCCGATTTCGTCGAGCACCGGGGAGCTGTTTTTT. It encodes CASSQGTFPISSSTGELFF. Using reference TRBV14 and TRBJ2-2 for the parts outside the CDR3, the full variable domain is EAGVTQFPSHSVIEKGQTVTLRCDPISGHDNLYWYRRVMGKEIKFLLHFVKESKQDESGMPNNRFLAERTGGTYSTLKVQPAELEDSGVYFCASSQGTFPISSSTGELFFGEGSRLTVL.